This entry lists 23 T cell receptor beta chains sequenced from one sample in a study of T cells in localized non-small cell lung cancer. The data were produced by immunoSEQ multiplex PCR, yet TCRdb's version contains in-frame clones alone and is incomplete. Of 45,000 to 55,000 clones in the sample, 70% to 80% were seen once. Sample: peripheral blood, taken before any cancer treatment. The source of these receptors is a man between 35 and 75 years old with stage I squamous cell lung carcinoma.

J is TRBJ1-1 and V is TRBV5-6; D not certain. CDR1 SGHDT and CDR2 YYEEEE come from the germline V gene. This CDR3 spans 13 amino acids. V was pared by 1 base and J by 1 base, with 5 bases between. The CDR3 nucleotides are TGTGCCAGCAGCTTGTTCGCGAACACTGAAGCTTTCTTT. It encodes CASSLFANTEAFF.

The chain carries TRBV6-5 and TRBJ2-2, with D maybe TRBD1 (7 bases). Germline V gene data show CDR1 as MNHEY and CDR2 as SVGAGI. Trimming cost V 2 bases and J 5 bases, with 12 bases left between them. The CDR3 spans 15 residues. This CDR3 reads CASSYASGGTGELFF. CDR3 nucleotide sequence: TGTGCCAGCAGTTACGCCTCAGGGGGGACCGGGGAGCTGTTTTTT.

The chain employs TRBV27 and TRBJ2-5; 8 bases line up with TRBD2. The CDR3 totals 15 residues. Germline V CDR1 and CDR2: MNHEY, SMNVEV (reference sequence). V shed 3 bases and J 5 bases; nucleotides not matched to a gene: 8. The chain's CDR3 is CASSFAGTSGETQYF. The DNA of the CDR3 is TGTGCCAGCAGTTTTGCCGGGACTAGTGGCGAGACCCAGTACTTC.

The CDR3 nucleotides read TGTGCCAGCAGCTTACTTGGGAATTGGAACACTGAAGCTTTCTTT. The encoded protein is CASSLLGNWNTEAFF. The chain couples TRBV11-2 to TRBJ1-1; D is undetermined. From germline, CDR1 is SGHAT and CDR2 FQNNGV. The CDR3 is 15 amino acids. The germline V and J ends were trimmed by 2 bases and 1 base, with 11 bases remaining between them. Looking up the rest from reference TRBV11-2 and TRBJ1-1 gives the full variable domain: EAGVAQSPRYKIIEKRQSVAFWCNPISGHATLYWYQQILGQGPKLLIQFQNNGVVDDSQLPKDRFSAERLKGVDSTLKIQPAKLEDSAVYLCASSLLGNWNTEAFFGQGTRLTVV.

This sequence joins TRBV28 and TRBJ1-2, with D perhaps matching TRBD1 (5 bases). Germline-derived CDR1 and CDR2 are MDHEN and SYDVKM. CDR3 size: 14 residues. V was cut by 4 bases and J by 4 bases, with 13 bases left in between. The CDR3 coding sequence is TGTGCCAGCAGTTCAGACAGAATTCGCTATGGCTACACCTTC. It encodes CASSSDRIRYGYTF.

The V call is TRBV5-4, the J call TRBJ2-2; D remains unclear. CDR1 and CDR2 from the germline V gene are SGHNT and YYREEE (reference sequence). V was trimmed by 0 bases and J by 4 bases, leaving 4 bases between them. The CDR3 spans 13 residues. CDR3 nucleotides: TGTGCCAGCAGCTTGGCGTTCACCGGGGAGCTGTTTTTT. Amino acid sequence: CASSLAFTGELFF.

The rearrangement joins TRBV7-9 to TRBJ2-2; 11 bases agree with TRBD1. The CDR3 runs 15 residues. The V and J ends lost 5 bases and 6 bases, in that order; junction bases with no gene match: 5. Germline values: CDR1 SEHNR, CDR2 FQNEAQ (reference sequence). CDR3 sequence reads: CASSPPGQGAGELFF. The DNA for the CDR3 is TGTGCCAGCAGCCCTCCGGGACAGGGGGCCGGGGAGCTGTTTTTT. The whole variable domain, filled in from reference TRBV7-9 and TRBJ2-2, reads DTGVSQNPRHKITKRGQNVTFRCDPISEHNRLYWYRQTLGQGPEFLTYFQNEAQLEKSRLLSDRFSAERPKGSFSTLEIQRTEQGDSAMYLCASSPPGQGAGELFFGEGSRLTVL.

The V and J genes are TRBV30 and TRBJ2-1, with 7 bases that match TRBD2. The V and J ends lost 4 bases and 0 bases, in that order; junction bases with no gene match: 3. The CDR3 totals 14 residues. CDR1 and CDR2 from the germline V gene are GTSNPN and SVGIG (reference sequence). CDR3: CAWTRTSSYNEQFF. The CDR3 coding sequence is TGTGCCTGGACTCGGACTAGCTCCTACAATGAGCAGTTCTTC.

This sequence joins TRBV6-5 and TRBJ1-1, with D possibly TRBD1 on 5 matching bases. CDR1 is MNHEY, CDR2 SVGAGI, per germline. CDR3 length equals 15 residues. Trimming removed 0 bases at V and 8 bases at J, with 16 bases between. CDR3 region: CASSYSLDGGYEAFF. CDR3 in DNA: TGTGCCAGCAGTTACTCCCTGGATGGGGGGTACGAAGCTTTCTTT.

Details on this clone: The junction differs from germline at one of its ends, possibly a read error. The gene calls are TRBV6-1 and TRBJ2-1; 8 nucleotides line up with TRBD1. Germline V CDR1 and CDR2: MNHNS, SASEGT. This CDR3 has 12 residues. Here the CDR3 DNA reads TGTGCCAGCGTAGGGACAGGCAAGGAAAGTATCTTC. It translates to CASVGTGKESIF.

The genes are TRBV30 and TRBJ1-6; no firm D call. Germline V CDR1 and CDR2: GTSNPN, SVGIG (reference sequence). This CDR3 has 15 residues. V shed 3 bases and J shed 9 bases, with 18 bases lying between them. The CDR3 coding sequence is TGTGCCTGGAGGGAGGAGGGAATCCAAGGTTCACCCCTCCACTTT. This gives the protein CAWREEGIQGSPLHF.

The rearrangement joins TRBV11-2 to TRBJ2-5; D gene ambiguous. This CDR3 has 12 residues. Per germline, CDR1 SGHAT and CDR2 FQNNGV. Between the trimmed V and J ends, which lost 5 bases and 2 bases, there was a span of 6 bases. The CDR3 loop reads CASSMTQETQYF. In nucleotides, the CDR3 is TGTGCCAGCAGCATGACACAAGAGACCCAGTACTTC.

The chain uses TRBV6-1 and TRBJ1-3, with D maybe TRBD1 (5 bases). V was pared by 5 bases and J by 3 bases, with 8 bases between. CDR1 is MNHNS, CDR2 SASEGT, per germline. The CDR3 covers 13 residues. Here the CDR3 DNA reads TGTGCCAGCAGTATCCAGGGTGGAAACACCATATATTTT. It codes for CASSIQGGNTIYF.

This clone was observed a few times. The CDR3 is CASGGAFSPLHF. In nucleotides, the CDR3 is TGTGCCAGCGGCGGCGCGTTTTCACCCCTCCACTTT. This chain uses TRBV28 with TRBJ1-6; D gene ambiguous. From germline, CDR1 is MDHEN and CDR2 SYDVKM. This CDR3 is 12 amino acids long. V was trimmed by 8 bases and J by 9 bases, leaving 11 bases between them.

V and J are TRBV5-6 and TRBJ2-4, with 7 nucleotides matching TRBD1. The length of the CDR3 is 13 residues. J gave up 7 bases and V 4 bases, and 5 bases lay outside the gene matches. In germline, CDR1 is SGHDT, CDR2 YYEEEE. The CDR3 DNA is TGTGCCAGCAGCGTACGGGGACAGAACATTCAGTACTTC. Residues: CASSVRGQNIQYF.

With respect to this clone: The sample contains more than one DNA sequence encoding this CDR3. The CDR3 reads CASSLQGYEQYF. The CDR3, as DNA: TGTGCCAGCAGCCTACAGGGGTACGAGCAGTACTTC. The gene calls are TRBV11-2 and TRBJ2-7, with 7 bases matching TRBD1. This CDR3 has 12 residues. The ends lost 5 bases at V and 4 bases at J; junction bases unmatched: 2. The germline CDR1 and CDR2 sequences are SGHAT and FQNNGV.

In its sample, this clone was seen a few times. V gene TRBV27 combines with J gene TRBJ2-7; D remains unclear. V was shortened by 1 base and J by 9 bases, with 4 bases between the two germline ends. CDR1 and CDR2 from the germline V gene are MNHEY and SMNVEV (reference sequence). The CDR3 contains 10 residues. The CDR3 region is CASSLYPQYF. The CDR3 region has the DNA TGTGCCAGCAGTTTATACCCGCAGTACTTC.

The rearrangement uses TRBV6-5 and TRBJ1-2; unclear D gene. CDR3 length equals 13 residues. CDR1 MNHEY and CDR2 SVGAGI come from the germline V gene. Trimming cost V 8 bases and J 8 bases, with 18 bases left between them. In nucleotides, the CDR3 is TGTGCCAGCTCTGGAGGGTCTAGCCGGGGCTACACCTTC. This encodes CASSGGSSRGYTF.

This chain links TRBV19 with TRBJ2-2; D gene uncertain. CDR3 length: 12 residues. CDR1 is LNHDA, CDR2 SQIVND, per germline (reference sequence). Trimming took off 5 bases at V and 5 bases at J, with 6 bases between the two ends. In nucleotides, the CDR3 is TGTGCCAGTAGTCTCCAGACCGGGGAGCTGTTTTTT. Translation gives CASSLQTGELFF.

V gene TRBV4-3 combines with J gene TRBJ1-1, with D possibly being TRBD1 (6 bases). This CDR3 has 15 residues. Germline V gene lookup returns CDR1 LGHNA and CDR2 YSLEER. Trimming took 0 bases from V and 3 from J, leaving 11 bases between them. The CDR3, as DNA: TGCGCCAGCAGCCAAGATCGTGCAGGGGACACTGAAGCTTTCTTT. It codes for CASSQDRAGDTEAFF.

CDR3 sequence reads: CASSEQGLGGETQYF. Here the CDR3 DNA reads TGTGCCAGCAGTGAACAGGGGCTCGGGGGGGAGACCCAGTACTTC. The genes are TRBV6-1 and TRBJ2-5, with D maybe TRBD2 (7 bases). From germline, CDR1 is MNHNS and CDR2 SASEGT. Trimming left V 2 bases short and J 5 bases short, with 15 bases between. The CDR3 is made up of 15 amino acids.

This CDR3 reads CASSPDRTEQYF. The CDR3 DNA is TGTGCCAGCTCACCTGACAGAACCGAGCAGTACTTC. V is TRBV18 and J is TRBJ2-7; TRBD1 might be the D (5 bases). This CDR3 has 12 residues. V lost 3 bases and J 6 bases, leaving 9 bases between the germline ends. Germline CDR1 KGHSH, CDR2 LQKENI.

The rearrangement joins TRBV7-8 to TRBJ2-1, with a weak D call TRBD2 (6 bases). Trimming took off 5 bases at V and 2 bases at J, with 16 bases between the two ends. CDR1 SGHVS and CDR2 FQNEAQ come from the germline V gene. The CDR3 extends over 16 amino acids. The CDR3 loop reads CASSTTRPGAYNEQFF. The CDR3 nucleotides are TGTGCCAGCAGCACCACCAGGCCGGGGGCCTACAATGAGCAGTTCTTC. Full variable domain (missing parts from reference TRBV7-8 and TRBJ2-1): GAGVSQSPRYKVAKRGQDVALRCDPISGHVSLFWYQQALGQGPEFLTYFQNEAQLDKSGLPSDRFFAERPEGSVSTLKIQRTQQEDSAVYLCASSTTRPGAYNEQFFGPGTRLTVL.